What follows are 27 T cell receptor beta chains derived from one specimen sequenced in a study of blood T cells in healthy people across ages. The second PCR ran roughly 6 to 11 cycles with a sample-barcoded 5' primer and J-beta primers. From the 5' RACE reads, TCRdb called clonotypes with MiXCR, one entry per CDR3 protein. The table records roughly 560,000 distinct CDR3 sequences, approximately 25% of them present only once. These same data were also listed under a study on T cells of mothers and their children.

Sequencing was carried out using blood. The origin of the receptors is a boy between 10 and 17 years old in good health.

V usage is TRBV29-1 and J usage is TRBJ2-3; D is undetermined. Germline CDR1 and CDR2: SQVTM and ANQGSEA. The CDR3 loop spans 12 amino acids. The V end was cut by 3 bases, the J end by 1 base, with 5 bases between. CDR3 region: CSVDWGTDTQYF. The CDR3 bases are TGCAGCGTTGATTGGGGCACAGATACGCAGTATTTT.

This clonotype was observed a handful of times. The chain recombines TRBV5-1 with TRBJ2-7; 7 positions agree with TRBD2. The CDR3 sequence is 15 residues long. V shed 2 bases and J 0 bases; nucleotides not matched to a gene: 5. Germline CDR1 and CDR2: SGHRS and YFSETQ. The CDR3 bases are TGCGCCAGCAGCTTAAAAGCGGGAACCTCCTACGAGCAGTACTTC. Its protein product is CASSLKAGTSYEQYF.

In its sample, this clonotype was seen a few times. CDR3 region: CASSQVQGATEKLFF. DNA of the CDR3: TGTGCCAGCAGCCAAGTGCAGGGGGCGACTGAAAAACTGTTTTTT. J is TRBJ1-4 and V is TRBV3-1; 8 bases fit TRBD1. In germline, CDR1 is LGHDT, CDR2 YNNKEL (reference sequence). V trimming: 1 base; J trimming: 7 bases; junction bases outside the gene matches: 5. This CDR3 spans 15 amino acids.

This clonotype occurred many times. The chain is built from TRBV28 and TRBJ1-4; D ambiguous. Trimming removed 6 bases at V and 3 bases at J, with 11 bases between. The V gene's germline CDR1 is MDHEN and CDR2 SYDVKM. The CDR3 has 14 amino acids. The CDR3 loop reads CASSPQGANEKLFF. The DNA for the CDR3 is TGTGCCAGCAGCCCGCAAGGAGCTAATGAAAAACTGTTTTTT.

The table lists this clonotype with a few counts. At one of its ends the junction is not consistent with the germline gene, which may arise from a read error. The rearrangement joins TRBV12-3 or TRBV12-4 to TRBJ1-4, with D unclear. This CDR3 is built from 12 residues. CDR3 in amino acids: CASSSGWEKPFF. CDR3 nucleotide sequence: TGTGCCAGCAGTTCGGGATGGGAAAAACCGTTTTTT.

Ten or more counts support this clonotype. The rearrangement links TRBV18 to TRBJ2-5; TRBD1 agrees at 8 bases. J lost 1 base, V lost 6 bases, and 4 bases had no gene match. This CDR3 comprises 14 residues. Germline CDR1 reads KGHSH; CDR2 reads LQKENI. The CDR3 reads CASSQGAVQETQYF. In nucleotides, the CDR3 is TGTGCCAGCTCGCAGGGGGCCGTCCAAGAGACCCAGTACTTC.

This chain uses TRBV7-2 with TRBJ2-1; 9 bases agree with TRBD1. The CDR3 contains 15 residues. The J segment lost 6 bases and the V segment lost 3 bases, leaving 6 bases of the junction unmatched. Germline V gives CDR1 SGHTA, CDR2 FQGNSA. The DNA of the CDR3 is TGTGCCAGCAGCTTCGACAGGGGGTTTTTCAATGAGCAGTTCTTC. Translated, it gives CASSFDRGFFNEQFF. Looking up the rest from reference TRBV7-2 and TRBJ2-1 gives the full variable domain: GAGVSQSPSNKVTEKGKDVELRCDPISGHTALYWYRQSLGQGLEFLIYFQGNSAPDKSGLPSDRFSAERTGGSVSTLTIQRTQQEDSAVYLCASSFDRGFFNEQFFGPGTRLTVL.

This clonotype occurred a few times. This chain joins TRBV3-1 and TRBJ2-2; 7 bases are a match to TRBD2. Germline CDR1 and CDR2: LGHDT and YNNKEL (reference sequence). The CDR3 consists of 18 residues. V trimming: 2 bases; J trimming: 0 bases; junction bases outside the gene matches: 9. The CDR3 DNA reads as TGTGCCAGCAGCCAATTGTCGTGGCTAGCGGCGAACACCGGGGAGCTGTTTTTT. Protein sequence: CASSQLSWLAANTGELFF.

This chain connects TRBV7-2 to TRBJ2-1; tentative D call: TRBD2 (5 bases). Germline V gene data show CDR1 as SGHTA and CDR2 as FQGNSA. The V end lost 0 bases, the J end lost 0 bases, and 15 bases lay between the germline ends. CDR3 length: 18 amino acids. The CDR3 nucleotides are TGTGCCAGCAGCTTAGCAGGGCCCGGACTCCCCTCCTACAATGAGCAGTTCTTC. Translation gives CASSLAGPGLPSYNEQFF.

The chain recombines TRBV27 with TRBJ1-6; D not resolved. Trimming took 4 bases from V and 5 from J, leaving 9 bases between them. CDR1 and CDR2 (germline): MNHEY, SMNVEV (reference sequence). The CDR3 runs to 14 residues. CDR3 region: CASSSEQNNSPLHF. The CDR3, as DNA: TGTGCCAGCAGTTCCGAGCAGAATAATTCACCCCTCCACTTT.

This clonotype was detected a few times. The CDR3 region has the DNA TGTGCCAGCACTCCGGGACAGGGTGAGGGCAATCAGCCCCAGCATTTT. Its protein product is CASTPGQGEGNQPQHF. The V and J genes are TRBV7-2 and TRBJ1-5; 9 nucleotides line up with TRBD1. The V and J ends lost 7 bases and 2 bases, in that order; junction bases with no gene match: 9. Germline V CDR1 and CDR2: SGHTA, FQGNSA. This CDR3 comprises 16 residues.

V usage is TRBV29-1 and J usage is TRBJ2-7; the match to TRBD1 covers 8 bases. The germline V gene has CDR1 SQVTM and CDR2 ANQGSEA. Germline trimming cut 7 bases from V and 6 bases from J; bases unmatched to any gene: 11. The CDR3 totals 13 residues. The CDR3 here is CSAQTGQGSEQYF. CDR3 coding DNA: TGCAGCGCCCAAACCGGACAGGGCTCCGAGCAGTACTTC.

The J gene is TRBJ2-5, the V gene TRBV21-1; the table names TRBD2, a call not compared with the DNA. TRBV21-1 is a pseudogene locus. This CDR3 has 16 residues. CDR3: CASSKDWEGRGETQYF. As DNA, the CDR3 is TGTGCCAGCAGCAAAGATTGGGAGGGTCGGGGGGAGACCCAGTACTTC.

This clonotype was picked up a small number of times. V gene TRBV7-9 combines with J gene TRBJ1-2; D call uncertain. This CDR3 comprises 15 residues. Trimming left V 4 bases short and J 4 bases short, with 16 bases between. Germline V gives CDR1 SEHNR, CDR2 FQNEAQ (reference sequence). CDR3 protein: CASSSRLLRGYGYTF. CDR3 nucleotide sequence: TGTGCCAGCAGCTCCCGCCTCCTCCGAGGCTATGGCTACACCTTC.

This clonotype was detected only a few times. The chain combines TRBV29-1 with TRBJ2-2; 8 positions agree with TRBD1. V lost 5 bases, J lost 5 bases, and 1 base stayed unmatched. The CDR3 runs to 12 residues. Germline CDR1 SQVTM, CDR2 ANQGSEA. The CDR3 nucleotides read TGCAGCGTTTACAGGGGGACCGGGGAGCTGTTTTTT. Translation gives CSVYRGTGELFF.

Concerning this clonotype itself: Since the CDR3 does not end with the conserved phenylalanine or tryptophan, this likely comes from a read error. CDR3 amino acids: CASSSDRRRFGGYTL. The CDR3 bases are TGTGCCAGCAGCTCCGACCGTAGAAGGTTTGGTGGCTACACCCTC. V gene TRBV7-9 combines with J gene TRBJ1-2, with D hard to call. The V gene lost 4 bases and the J gene lost 7 bases, with 19 bases spanning the gap. The CDR3 has 15 amino acids. Germline V gene lookup returns CDR1 SEHNR and CDR2 FQNEAQ (reference sequence).

In nucleotides, the CDR3 is TGTGCCACCAGCAGAGTTGAGGGGAGCGACGAGCAGTACTTC. Protein sequence: CATSRVEGSDEQYF. This chain connects TRBV15 to TRBJ2-1; either TRBD1 or TRBD2 may supply D (5 bases each). The DNA matches TRBJ2-7 better at its end, which makes the J call doubtful. The CDR3 totals 14 residues. Germline values: CDR1 LNHNV, CDR2 YYDKDF (reference sequence).

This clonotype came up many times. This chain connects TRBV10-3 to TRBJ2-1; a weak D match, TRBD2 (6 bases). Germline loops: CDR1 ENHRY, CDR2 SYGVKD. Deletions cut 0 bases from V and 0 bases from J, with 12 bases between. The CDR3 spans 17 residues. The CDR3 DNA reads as TGTGCCATCAGTGAGTCAGGCGGGATAAGCTCCTACAATGAGCAGTTCTTC. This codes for CAISESGGISSYNEQFF.

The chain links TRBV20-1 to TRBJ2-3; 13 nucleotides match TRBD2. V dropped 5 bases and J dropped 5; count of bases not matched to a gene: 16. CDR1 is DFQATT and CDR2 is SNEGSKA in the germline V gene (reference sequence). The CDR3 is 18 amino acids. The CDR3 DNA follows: TGCAGTGCTCTAGGACTAGCGGGAGACGGGACGACGAAAGATACGCAGTATTTT. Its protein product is CSALGLAGDGTTKDTQYF.

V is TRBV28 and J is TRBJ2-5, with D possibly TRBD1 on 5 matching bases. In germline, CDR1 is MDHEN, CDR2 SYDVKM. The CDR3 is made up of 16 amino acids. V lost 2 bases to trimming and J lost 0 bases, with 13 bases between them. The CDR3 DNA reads TGTGCCAGCAGTTTACCCTACCTGACAGACCAAGAGACCCAGTACTTC. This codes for CASSLPYLTDQETQYF. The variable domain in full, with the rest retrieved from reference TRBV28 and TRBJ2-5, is DVKVTQSSRYLVKRTGEKVFLECVQDMDHENMFWYRQDPGLGLRLIYFSYDVKMKEKGDIPEGYSVSREKKERFSLILESASTNQTSMYLCASSLPYLTDQETQYFGPGTRLLVL.

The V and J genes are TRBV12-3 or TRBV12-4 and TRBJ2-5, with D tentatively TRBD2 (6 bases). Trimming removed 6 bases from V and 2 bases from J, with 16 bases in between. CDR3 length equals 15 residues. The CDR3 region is CASRADGTLQETQYF. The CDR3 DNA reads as TGTGCCAGCAGAGCCGACGGGACTCTACAAGAGACCCAGTACTTC.

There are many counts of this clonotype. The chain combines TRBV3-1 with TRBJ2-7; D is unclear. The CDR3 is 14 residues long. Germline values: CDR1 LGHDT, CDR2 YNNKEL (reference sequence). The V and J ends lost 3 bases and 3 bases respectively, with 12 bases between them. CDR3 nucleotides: TGTGCCAGCAGCCAGCAAGGCGGCCACTACGAGCAGTACTTC. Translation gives CASSQQGGHYEQYF.

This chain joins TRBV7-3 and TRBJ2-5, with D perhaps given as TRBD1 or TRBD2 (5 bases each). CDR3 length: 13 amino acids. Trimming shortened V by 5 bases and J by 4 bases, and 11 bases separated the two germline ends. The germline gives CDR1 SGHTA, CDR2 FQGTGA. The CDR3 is CASSRGDGETQYF. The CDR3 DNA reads TGTGCCAGCAGCCGTGGGGACGGAGAGACCCAGTACTTC.

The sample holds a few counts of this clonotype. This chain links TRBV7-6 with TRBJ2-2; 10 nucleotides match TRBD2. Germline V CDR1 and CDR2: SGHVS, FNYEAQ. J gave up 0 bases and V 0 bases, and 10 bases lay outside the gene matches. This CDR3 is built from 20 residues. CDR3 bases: TGTGCCAGCAGCTTAGCGTGGTTAGCGGGGGGCCGTACGAACACCGGGGAGCTGTTTTTT. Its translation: CASSLAWLAGGRTNTGELFF.

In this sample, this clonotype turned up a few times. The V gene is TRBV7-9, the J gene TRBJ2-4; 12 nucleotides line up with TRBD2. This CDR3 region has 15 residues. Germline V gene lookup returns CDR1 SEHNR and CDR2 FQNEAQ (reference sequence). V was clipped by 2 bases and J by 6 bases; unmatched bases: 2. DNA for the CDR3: TGTGCCAGCAGCTTACCACTAGCGGGAGGAAACATTCAGTACTTC. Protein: CASSLPLAGGNIQYF.

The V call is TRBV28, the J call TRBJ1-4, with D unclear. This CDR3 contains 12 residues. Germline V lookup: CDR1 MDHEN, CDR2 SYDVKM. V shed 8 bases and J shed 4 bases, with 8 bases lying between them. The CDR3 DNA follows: TGTGCCAGCCGGGCCCTTAATGAAAAACTGTTTTTT. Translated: CASRALNEKLFF. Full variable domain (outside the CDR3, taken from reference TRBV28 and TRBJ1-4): DVKVTQSSRYLVKRTGEKVFLECVQDMDHENMFWYRQDPGLGLRLIYFSYDVKMKEKGDIPEGYSVSREKKERFSLILESASTNQTSMYLCASRALNEKLFFGSGTQLSVL.

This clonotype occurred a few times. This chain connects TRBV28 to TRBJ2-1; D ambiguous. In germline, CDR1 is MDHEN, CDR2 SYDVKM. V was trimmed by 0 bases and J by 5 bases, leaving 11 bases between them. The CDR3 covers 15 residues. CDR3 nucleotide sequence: TGTGCCAGCAGTTTATGGTATTATATGGACAATGAGCAGTTCTTC. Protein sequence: CASSLWYYMDNEQFF.